Sequencing of this T cell receptor beta chain was carried out in a study of blood T cells in healthy people across ages. General study findings and limits: A roughly linear age-dependent decrease characterized TCR beta diversity per million T cells. Nothing was known about donor CMV status, and this possibly confounded expanded clonotype changes. PBMCs were not sorted, which prevented a conclusive comparison of naive versus antigen-experienced cells.

With a J-beta primer mix and a sample-barcoded 5' primer, a second PCR ran roughly 6 to 11 cycles. TCRdb reanalysed the 5' RACE reads using MiXCR and keeps one entry per CDR3 protein. The sample records about 940,000 distinct CDR3 sequences, under 50% being singletons. A remark on this clonotype: Its specificity is unknown.

The germline V gene has CDR1 LGHNA and CDR2 YNFKEQ. The CDR3 contains 16 residues. Trimming shortened V by 1 base and J by 2 bases, and 14 bases separated the two germline ends. The J gene is TRBJ1-2, the V gene TRBV4-2; D possibly corresponds to TRBD1 (5 bases). The origin of this receptor is a man younger than 45 in good health. Sequencing input: blood. CDR3: CASSQAGQGRNYGYTF. CDR3 DNA: TGTGCCAGCAGCCAAGCGGGGCAGGGACGGAACTATGGCTACACCTTC.